This T cell receptor beta chain was sequenced in a study of T-cell reconstitution after alpha-beta-depleted transplantation in children (dated by TCRdb to 2015 to 2016). General notes on the study: Using TCR repertoire profiling, the study quantitatively followed how T-cell immune reconstitution unfolded in children after TCRalphabeta/CD19-depleted allogeneic hematopoietic cell transplantation. The paper's findings and limits, for the study overall: About two months after transplant, the apparently early recovery of alphabetaT-cell counts reportedly depended on just several hundred clones that had expanded rapidly and came from non-depleted graft cells. Over subsequent months, a decline in hyperexpanded clone frequencies was noted, and after one year, T-cell counts and TCRbeta diversity were mostly ascribed to newly produced T cells. In some patients, the high TCRbeta diversity seen at day 60 was put down to recipient T cells and intrathymic progenitors that had survived conditioning.

Library preparation used PCR. TCRdb lists the instrument as Illumina HiSeq 2500. TCR libraries were prepared with molecular barcoding, using unique molecular identifiers to normalize TCRbeta repertoire quantification. TCRdb reprocessed the public reads (quality trimming at Q25 with fastp, clone calling with MiXCR) and kept in-frame beta chains. Every distinct CDR3 protein forms one entry, paired with its most common genes and DNA. The sample table holds under 850,000 distinct CDR3 sequences, of which around 13% were seen once. 0.79% of the sample is in the top ten clones. Explained via the paper, the treatment or condition label denotes: allogeneic hematopoietic cell transplantation with graft depleted of TCRalphabeta T cells and CD19 B cells. The children who served as transplant recipients had been given grafts of TCRalphabeta/CD19-depleted allogeneic hematopoietic cells. There are 16 amino acids in the CDR3, from cysteine to phenylalanine inclusive. Only the CDR3 DNA stays, 48 bases, in frame from base 1. CDR1 and CDR2 are read off the germline V gene as KGHSH and LQKENI. V trim: 3 bases; J trim: 0 bases; unmatched bases: 5.

This clonotype was counted a few times. Which antigen it targets is not known. The sample holds no much larger clone one base away, and base qualities are not on file. The sequence was obtained from a girl aged 2 to 9 with congenital amegakaryocytic thrombocytopenia, due to receive a stem cell transplant. The sequence links TRBV18 to TRBJ2-7, with 10 bases in between that match TRBD2. This specimen consisted of PBMCs, obtained before TCRalphabeta/CD19-depleted stem cell transplant. The DNA sequence reads TGTGCCAGCTCACCCGTCGGACTAGCGGTCTCCTACGAGCAGTACTTC. This codes for CASSPVGLAVSYEQYF.